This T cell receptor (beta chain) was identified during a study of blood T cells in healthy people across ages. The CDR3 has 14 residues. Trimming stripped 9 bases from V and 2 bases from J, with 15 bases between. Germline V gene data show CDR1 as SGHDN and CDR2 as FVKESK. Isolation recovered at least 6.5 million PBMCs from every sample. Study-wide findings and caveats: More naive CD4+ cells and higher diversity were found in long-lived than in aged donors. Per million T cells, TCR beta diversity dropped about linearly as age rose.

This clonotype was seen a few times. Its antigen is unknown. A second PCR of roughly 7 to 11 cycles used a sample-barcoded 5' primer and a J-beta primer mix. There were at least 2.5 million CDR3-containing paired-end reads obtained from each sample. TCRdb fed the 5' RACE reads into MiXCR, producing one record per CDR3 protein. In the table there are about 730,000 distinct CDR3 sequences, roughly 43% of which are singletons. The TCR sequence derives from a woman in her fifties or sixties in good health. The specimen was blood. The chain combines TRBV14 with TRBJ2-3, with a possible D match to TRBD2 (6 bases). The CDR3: CASNPGTYTDTQYF. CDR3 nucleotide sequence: TGTGCCAGTAACCCCGGGACTTACACAGATACGCAGTATTTT.